Below, one TCR beta chain is given with its context. Its antigen is unknown. There are no base qualities to consult, and no much larger clone falls within one base. The library was obtained by RT-PCR. For sequencing, an Illumina HiSeq 2500 was employed. Clones were called with MiXCR by TCRdb after fastp trimmed the public reads at Q25, and only in-frame beta chains were retained. Duplicate CDR3 protein sequences are folded into a single record with the most common DNA and genes. In this sample the table shows 450,000 to 600,000 distinct CDR3 sequences, approximately 7.3% of which occur a single time. The ten largest clones capture approximately 14% of the sample. The sample originates from a study of response to subunit inactivated influenza vaccine (dated by TCRdb to the late 2010s). For context, the study as a whole: The study used deep quantitative T cell receptor repertoire profiling to track responses to a trivalent subunit inactivated influenza vaccine. Results the study describes overall, beyond this receptor: The authors suggested that each seasonal influenza vaccination may recruit only a limited number of new T cells.

CDR1 and CDR2 are read off the germline V gene (reference sequence) as DFQATT and SNEGSKA. Unmatched junction bases come to 5, with V trimmed by 5 bases and J by 4 bases. There are 16 amino acids in the CDR3, from cysteine to phenylalanine inclusive. Only the CDR3 region is kept as DNA, spanning 48 bases read in frame from base 1. This clonotype originated in a man between 50 and 69 years old who received an inactivated influenza vaccine. Donor details come from another sample of the same person, matched by shared clones. The specimen comprised PBMCs from blood, sampled around 2 years after vaccination. This sequence uses TRBV20-1 and TRBJ2-1; 16 nucleotides in the junction match TRBD2. The DNA is TGCAGTGCTCCGGGACTAGCGGGGGGGTGGTACAATGAGCAGTTCTTC. It specifies CSAPGLAGGWYNEQFF.